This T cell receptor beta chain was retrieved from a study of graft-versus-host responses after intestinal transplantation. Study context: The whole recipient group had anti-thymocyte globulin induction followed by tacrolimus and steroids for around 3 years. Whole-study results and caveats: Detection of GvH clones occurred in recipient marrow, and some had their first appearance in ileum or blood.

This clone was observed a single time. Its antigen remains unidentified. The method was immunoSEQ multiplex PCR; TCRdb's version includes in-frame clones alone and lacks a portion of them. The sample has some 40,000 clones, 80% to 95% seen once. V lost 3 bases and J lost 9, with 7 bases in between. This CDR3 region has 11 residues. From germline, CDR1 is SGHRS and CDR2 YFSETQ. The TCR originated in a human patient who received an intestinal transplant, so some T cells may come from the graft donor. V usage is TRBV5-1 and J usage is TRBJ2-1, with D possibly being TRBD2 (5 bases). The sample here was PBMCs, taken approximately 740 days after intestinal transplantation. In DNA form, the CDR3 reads TGCGCCAGCAGCTCCACTAGTGAGCAGTTCTTC. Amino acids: CASSSTSEQFF.